The 32 T cell receptor beta chains listed next were all sequenced from one sample in a study of Ad26.COV2.S vaccination and SARS-CoV-2 variants (dated by TCRdb to the early 2020s). This sample's treatment or condition label indicates: about 20 received Ad26.COV2.S at low or high dose, single or two shots; about 5 received placebo; per-sample allocation not given. Repertoires of vaccine and placebo recipients were sequenced from samples taken on day 63 after the first injection. The receptor library was made with the immunoSEQ multiplex PCR assay. TCRdb took this table from immuneACCESS and kept in-frame rearrangements with V and J called. Such tables lack part of the clones; where checked against another copy, unresolved V genes explain under half of the gap, and the rest is unexplained. For this sample there are about 420,000 clones; around 87% appear just once. The top ten clones comprise 3.6% of the sample.

The sequenced sample was peripheral blood, obtained in a trial of Ad26.COV2.S vaccine versus placebo. Every receptor here comes from a person between 18 and 59 years old who received the Ad26.COV2.S COVID-19 vaccine or a placebo.

This clone was detected only a few times. CDR3 in amino acids: CASSLVGYGYTF. CDR3 DNA sequence: TGTGCCAGCAGCTTAGTTGGCTATGGCTACACCTTC. The rearrangement uses TRBV7-2 and TRBJ1-2; the D is unclear. V gave up 1 base and J gave up 4 bases, with 4 bases separating them. CDR3 size: 12 residues. CDR1 is SGHTA, CDR2 FQGNSA, per germline. The variable domain in full, with the rest retrieved from reference TRBV7-2 and TRBJ1-2, is GAGVSQSPSNKVTEKGKDVELRCDPISGHTALYWYRQSLGQGLEFLIYFQGNSAPDKSGLPSDRFSAERTGGSVSTLTIQRTQQEDSAVYLCASSLVGYGYTFGSGTRLTVV.

The chain links TRBV18 to TRBJ2-1, with D unresolved. Germline CDR1 is KGHSH and CDR2 is LQKENI. Trimming took 0 bases from V and 5 from J, leaving 14 bases between them. The CDR3 has 16 amino acids. The CDR3 sequence: CASSPPNPGVNNEQFF. The CDR3, as DNA: TGTGCCAGCTCACCACCGAACCCTGGAGTGAACAATGAGCAGTTCTTC.

This rearrangement joins TRBV2 to TRBJ1-2; D is undetermined. Germline CDR1 is SNHLY and CDR2 is FYNNEI. Between the trimmed V and J ends, which lost 0 bases and 2 bases, there was a span of 10 bases. The CDR3 runs to 15 residues. CDR3 amino acids: CASSEAGAVNYGYTF. CDR3 sequence (DNA): TGTGCCAGCAGTGAAGCAGGCGCAGTGAACTATGGCTACACCTTC.

The rearrangement joins TRBV9 to TRBJ2-3, with no clear D. Germline CDR1 is SGDLS and CDR2 is YYNGEE. The CDR3 length is 14 residues. V shed 0 bases and J shed 4 bases, with 9 bases lying between them. The CDR3 reads CASSVAGEPDTQYF. As DNA, the CDR3 is TGTGCCAGCAGCGTAGCCGGTGAGCCAGATACGCAGTATTTT.

This chain joins TRBV4-3 and TRBJ2-7; TRBD1 matches 10 bases. The CDR3 sequence is 16 residues long. Germline V lookup: CDR1 LGHNA, CDR2 YSLEER. With 0 bases clipped from V and 5 bases from J, the junction kept 7 bases outside the gene matches. The CDR3 nucleotides are TGCGCCAGCAGCCAAGATCTTTTTGGACAGGGGGACGAGCAGTACTTC. Translating gives CASSQDLFGQGDEQYF.

This chain joins TRBV28 and TRBJ1-5; 10 bases fit TRBD1. V lost 1 base to trimming and J lost 0 bases; unmatched junction nucleotides: 12. The germline V gene encodes CDR1 MDHEN and CDR2 SYDVKM. There are 20 residues in the CDR3. As DNA, the CDR3 is TGTGCCAGCAGTTTATTTCATAGGGGACAGGGGTACTATAGCAATCAGCCCCAGCATTTT. It codes for CASSLFHRGQGYYSNQPQHF.

The chain links TRBV23-1 to TRBJ2-2; 10 bases match TRBD1. TRBV23-1 is labeled an ORF, and its function is uncertain. The CDR3 is 20 amino acids. V trimming: 1 base; J trimming: 6 bases; junction bases outside the gene matches: 17. This chain's CDR3 is CASSQLFQDRGENCSGELFF. In nucleotides, the CDR3 is TGCGCCAGCAGTCAATTGTTCCAGGACAGGGGGGAAAATTGTTCCGGGGAGCTGTTTTTT.

This clone was counted a few times. The chain is built from TRBV13 and TRBJ2-5; 8 bases fit TRBD2. Germline assignment: CDR1 PRHDT and CDR2 FYEKMQ (reference sequence). V lost 5 bases and J lost 4; bases outside the gene matches: 12. CDR3 size: 16 residues. The CDR3 protein is CASSTRGGLSPETQYF. Written as DNA, the CDR3 is TGTGCCAGCAGCACCCGGGGGGGCCTATCCCCAGAGACCCAGTACTTC.

This chain uses TRBV12-5 with TRBJ1-1, with D uncertain. Looked up from germline, CDR1 is LGHNT and CDR2 is FRNRAP. The germline V and J ends were trimmed by 8 bases and 5 bases, with 9 bases remaining between them. The CDR3 contains 11 residues. CDR3 bases: TGTGCTAGTCCGGGAAGGACTGAAGCTTTCTTT. It encodes CASPGRTEAFF.

This clone was counted once. The V call is TRBV5-1, the J call TRBJ1-4; the D gene is possibly TRBD1 (5 bases). Germline CDR1 SGHRS, CDR2 YFSETQ. The CDR3 covers 13 residues. Trimming cost V 0 bases and J 7 bases, with 7 bases left between them. This CDR3 is CASSLDGGEKLFF. CDR3 bases: TGCGCCAGCAGCTTGGACGGGGGTGAAAAACTGTTTTTT.

The genes are TRBV7-9 and TRBJ2-2, with D unresolved. Germline V gene data show CDR1 as SEHNR and CDR2 as FQNEAQ (reference sequence). V lost 3 bases and J lost 6, with 11 bases in between. The CDR3 runs 14 residues. CDR3 loop: CASSLRSFAGELFF. As DNA, the CDR3 is TGTGCCAGCAGCTTGCGTAGCTTCGCCGGGGAGCTGTTTTTT.

A note on this clone: Other DNA sequences in this specimen translate into the identical CDR3. The CDR3 nucleotides read TGTGCCAGCAGCTTGGGAGCATCTGGGGCCAACGTCCTGACTTTC. This translates into CASSLGASGANVLTF. This rearrangement joins TRBV7-3 to TRBJ2-6; D is perhaps TRBD2 (5 bases). Trimming cost V 3 bases and J 1 base, with 7 bases left between them. This CDR3 has 15 amino acids. Germline V gene sequence: CDR1 SGHTA, CDR2 FQGTGA.

V and J are TRBV6-5 and TRBJ2-3, with 10 bases matching TRBD1. The CDR3 extends over 15 amino acids. J lost 4 bases, V lost 5 bases, and 6 bases had no gene match. Germline V gene data show CDR1 as MNHEY and CDR2 as SVGAGI. The DNA for the CDR3 is TGTGCCAGCAGTACCGGACAGGGGGAGGCAGATACGCAGTATTTT. This codes for CASSTGQGEADTQYF.

The CDR3 sequence: CASSNSRGTDTQYF. The CDR3 DNA follows: TGTGCCAGCAGCAACAGTCGAGGCACAGATACGCAGTATTTT. The chain combines TRBV7-2 with TRBJ2-3, with D unclear. Germline CDR1 is SGHTA and CDR2 is FQGNSA. V was cut by 5 bases and J by 1 base, with 10 bases left in between. The CDR3 loop spans 14 amino acids.

This clone came up a few times. This same CDR3 is encoded by further DNA sequences in the sample. Here the CDR3 reads CSAEVRDNEQFF. For the CDR3, the DNA is TGCAGCGCGGAGGTTCGGGACAATGAGCAGTTCTTC. The chain has TRBV29-1 and TRBJ2-1, with a possible D match to TRBD2 (5 bases). The CDR3 runs 12 residues. V was shortened by 7 bases and J by 5 bases, with 12 bases between the two germline ends. Germline V CDR1 and CDR2: SQVTM, ANQGSEA.

J is TRBJ1-1 and V is TRBV5-1, with 8 bases that match TRBD1. CDR1 and CDR2 (germline): SGHRS, YFSETQ. Germline trimming cut 4 bases from V and 3 bases from J; bases unmatched to any gene: 8. This CDR3 has 15 residues. The CDR3 sequence is CASSQRQGRDTEAFF. The CDR3 nucleotides read TGCGCCAGCAGCCAACGACAGGGGAGGGACACTGAAGCTTTCTTT.

The chain couples TRBV11-3 to TRBJ2-2; 8 nucleotides agree with TRBD2. With V trimmed by 8 bases and J by 0 bases, 2 bases remained unmatched. Germline V gives CDR1 SGHNT, CDR2 YENEEA. This CDR3 is 14 amino acids long. The CDR3 protein is CASQLAANTGELFF. CDR3 nucleotides: TGTGCCAGCCAACTAGCGGCGAACACCGGGGAGCTGTTTTTT. Full variable domain (outside the CDR3, taken from reference TRBV11-3 and TRBJ2-2): EAGVVQSPRYKIIEKKQPVAFWCNPISGHNTLYWYLQNLGQGPELLIRYENEEAVDDSQLPKDRFSAERLKGVDSTLKIQPAELGDSAVYLCASQLAANTGELFFGEGSRLTVL.

This clone has a handful of counts. The chain carries TRBV6-4 and TRBJ2-1; the D gene could be TRBD1 or TRBD2 (6 bases each). Germline loops: CDR1 MRHNA, CDR2 SNTAGT. CDR3 size: 14 residues. V was clipped by 5 bases and J by 7 bases, with 15 bases between them. The CDR3 nucleotides are TGTGCCAGCAGTCCCAAGGGGGGTGAAAATGAGCAGTTCTTC. Translation gives CASSPKGGENEQFF.

The CDR3 is CASSIGTGEHYEQYF. CDR3 in DNA: TGTGCCAGTAGTATAGGAACAGGGGAACATTATGAGCAGTACTTC. J is TRBJ2-7 and V is TRBV19; 7 positions agree with TRBD1. The germline gives CDR1 LNHDA, CDR2 SQIVND (reference sequence). CDR3 size: 15 residues. Trimming removed 1 base from V and 7 bases from J; junction bases left unmatched: 10.

The rearrangement uses TRBV28 and TRBJ2-7; D gene unclear. Trimming removed 6 bases at V and 3 bases at J, with 6 bases between. Germline V gives CDR1 MDHEN, CDR2 SYDVKM. The CDR3 is made up of 11 amino acids. The DNA for the CDR3 is TGTGCCAGCAGGGAAATCTACGAGCAGTACTTC. It codes for CASREIYEQYF. Drawing the rest from reference TRBV28 and TRBJ2-7, the complete variable domain is DVKVTQSSRYLVKRTGEKVFLECVQDMDHENMFWYRQDPGLGLRLIYFSYDVKMKEKGDIPEGYSVSREKKERFSLILESASTNQTSMYLCASREIYEQYFGPGTRLTVT.

The V and J genes are TRBV9 and TRBJ2-6, with a tentative D call TRBD2 (6 bases). V lost 4 bases and J 1 base, leaving 9 bases between the germline ends. This CDR3 spans 15 amino acids. Germline V gene sequence: CDR1 SGDLS, CDR2 YYNGEE. Here the CDR3 reads CASSLEGSGANVLTF. DNA of the CDR3: TGTGCCAGCAGCCTGGAGGGTTCTGGGGCCAACGTCCTGACTTTC.

The CDR3 is CASSEWTGQPQHF. The CDR3 DNA follows: TGTGCCAGCAGTGAGTGGACAGGACAGCCCCAGCATTTT. This chain connects TRBV2 to TRBJ1-5; 7 nucleotides line up with TRBD1. The CDR3 contains 13 residues. Unmatched junction bases numbered 3, after V lost 3 bases and J lost 7 bases. Germline CDR1 is SNHLY and CDR2 is FYNNEI.

This clone showed up just a few times. The rearrangement links TRBV7-9 to TRBJ1-4, with TRBD1 matching over 9 bases. V was pared by 5 bases and J by 11 bases, with 6 bases of the junction left unmatched. Germline V gene lookup returns CDR1 SEHNR and CDR2 FQNEAQ (reference sequence). The CDR3 sequence is 13 residues long. Written as DNA, the CDR3 is TGTGCCAGCAGCCCACGACAGGGGGGTAAACTGTTTTTT. It specifies CASSPRQGGKLFF.

Only one count was recorded for this clone. The chain links TRBV5-6 to TRBJ1-1; 7 bases are a match to TRBD1. Germline-derived CDR1 and CDR2 are SGHDT and YYEEEE. The trim removed 3 bases at V and 0 bases at J, leaving 5 bases unmatched. The CDR3 extends over 15 amino acids. In DNA form, the CDR3 reads TGTGCCAGCAGCTGGTGGGGACAGATGAACACTGAAGCTTTCTTT. Its protein product is CASSWWGQMNTEAFF.

CDR3 sequence: CSALRGNYGYTF. The DNA of the CDR3 is TGCAGCGCCCTCAGGGGAAACTATGGCTACACCTTC. The genes are TRBV29-1 and TRBJ1-2; D might be TRBD1 (6 bases). The CDR3 runs to 12 residues. Trimming removed 7 bases at V and 2 bases at J, with 11 bases between. Looked up from germline, CDR1 is SQVTM and CDR2 is ANQGSEA.

This chain joins TRBV9 and TRBJ2-1, with 8 bases that match TRBD2. The CDR3 loop spans 15 amino acids. CDR1 is SGDLS and CDR2 is YYNGEE in the germline V gene. The trim removed 4 bases at V and 2 bases at J, leaving 5 bases unmatched. The CDR3 nucleotides read TGTGCCAGCAGCCTAAGCGGGGGACCCTACAATGAGCAGTTCTTC. This sequence encodes CASSLSGGPYNEQFF.

The chain recombines TRBV7-9 with TRBJ1-4, with D perhaps matching TRBD1 (5 bases). V dropped 3 bases and J dropped 0 bases, with 11 bases sitting between them. The CDR3 totals 16 residues. Germline assignment: CDR1 SEHNR and CDR2 FQNEAQ (reference sequence). In DNA form, the CDR3 reads TGTGCCAGCAGCTTGTTATCGACAGCAACTAATGAAAAACTGTTTTTT. It encodes CASSLLSTATNEKLFF.

The gene calls are TRBV18 and TRBJ1-2; possibly TRBD1 for D (6 bases). There are 14 residues in the CDR3. The germline gives CDR1 KGHSH, CDR2 LQKENI. V was cut by 1 base and J by 8 bases, with 14 bases left in between. The CDR3 region is CASSPQPGAYGYTF. CDR3 bases: TGTGCCAGCTCACCACAACCGGGGGCTTACGGCTACACCTTC.

J is TRBJ1-5 and V is TRBV2; TRBD1 agrees at 9 bases. Trimming took 6 bases from V and 1 from J; bases not matched to a gene: 7. The CDR3 length is 16 residues. CDR1 and CDR2 (germline): SNHLY, FYNNEI. CDR3 DNA sequence: TGTGCCAGCAGGGATACAGGGGGCTTGAGCAATCAGCCCCAGCATTTT. Amino acid sequence: CASRDTGGLSNQPQHF.

The CDR3 DNA is TGTGCCAGCACAGCCACGGACGGGAGTCAGCCCCAGCATTTT. Translating gives CASTATDGSQPQHF. This chain links TRBV19 with TRBJ1-5, with D unclear. The CDR3 has 14 residues. Trimming removed 9 bases at V and 6 bases at J, with 18 bases between. The germline CDR1 and CDR2 sequences are LNHDA and SQIVND (reference sequence).

The chain links TRBV6-5 to TRBJ2-3, with 7 bases matching TRBD1. The CDR3 extends over 14 amino acids. Germline CDR1 and CDR2: MNHEY and SVGAGI. J gave up 2 bases and V 7 bases, and 6 bases lay outside the gene matches. CDR3 in DNA: TGTGCCAGCATCCGGGACAGCTCCACAGATACGCAGTATTTT. It encodes CASIRDSSTDTQYF.

The rearrangement links TRBV7-3 to TRBJ2-1; 8 nucleotides match TRBD2. J lost 4 bases, V lost 5 bases, and 7 bases had no gene match. This CDR3 is 15 amino acids long. Germline V gene lookup returns CDR1 SGHTA and CDR2 FQGTGA. The CDR3 protein is CASSPRVAGYNEQFF. CDR3 nucleotides: TGTGCCAGCAGCCCCCGGGTAGCGGGGTACAATGAGCAGTTCTTC.